Detailed here is one T cell receptor beta chain. No antigen is known for it. Base quality data are lacking; no much larger clone is found one base away. The CDR3 holds 13 amino acids from the cysteine to the phenylalanine. Of all the DNA, just the CDR3 is kept, 39 bases in frame from base 1. CDR1 and CDR2, per the germline V gene, are LGHNA and YNFKEQ. Trimming removed 0 bases from V and 3 bases from J, leaving 6 bases between the germline ends. The twin pairs came from the European Cystic Fibrosis Twin and Sibling Study Cohort, which recruited patients from 158 CF clinics across 14 European countries. Both zygosity and CFTR genotype were checked in-house, and zygosity was tested with multiplex PCR across nine short tandem repeat loci. Peripheral blood was sampled from each twin, with clinical parameters recorded on the day of blood sampling. Phenol/chloroform extraction was used to isolate genomic DNA from peripheral blood cells, and the DNA was then kept in TE buffer at 4 degrees C.

TCR beta CDR3 regions were amplified by multiplex PCR with the immunoSEQ immune profiling system according to the manufacturer's instructions. Sequencing was performed on an Illumina NextSeq system. In the original analysis: The immunoSEQ Analyzer platform handled processing of the sequence data, and clonality was calculated by taking the square root of Simpson's index of productive rearrangements. Similarity in V and J usage was measured by Jensen-Shannon distance, and OLGA was used to compute CDR3 generation probabilities. Shared CDR3 sequences were searched against the immuneACCESS database (August 2020) and VDJdb (December 2020). The immuneACCESS repertoire file appears here via TCRdb, limited to in-frame rearrangements. These files lack a portion of the clones; in checked studies, under half of the deficit traces to unresolved V genes, and the cause of the others is not known. The V and J calls and the clone size are those of that table, but D and trimming were determined from the DNA. This sample gives under 25,000 clones in total; 95% to 98% of them show up just once. 0.12% to 0.15% of the sample is taken by the ten largest.

This record comes from a study of monozygotic twins with cystic fibrosis (dated by TCRdb to about 2021). At the level of the whole study: Barcoded libraries were prepared with roughly 15 PCR cycles from approximately 2.7 micrograms of fragmented DNA. Data for three of the twin pairs had already been reported earlier in a different context. On the day of blood sampling, twins were ranked among 980 or so cohort participants for weight-for-height and for FEVPerc (FEV1 disease centile). TCR beta repertoires were compared within and between 16 monozygotic twin pairs with cystic fibrosis so that genetic influence on V and J gene usage could be assessed. The cohort included ten female and six male twin pairs, mostly children and adolescents, aged about 2.0 to 36.4 years with a median of 9.1 years. General study outcomes and caveats: Monozygotic CF twin pairs shared significantly more nucleotide-identical clonotypes within each pair than unrelated CF individuals shared with one another (P = 0.000026, Mann-Whitney). V gene usage was most similar to the co-twin for 13 of 16 pairs, and J usage for 8 of 16 pairs, suggesting genetic constraints. Only a small cohort was studied, and no association of shared CDR3 numbers with age, concordance or disease severity was found. Simpson clonality was generally low (median about 0.01), which suggests a naive-dominated repertoire, and clonality was higher in the most severely affected patients.

Recombination linked TRBV4-2 to TRBJ2-7, with the D gene uncertain. The source material was blood. This receptor was identified in a girl aged 5 to 17 with cystic fibrosis. The CDR3 has the sequence CASSQDDGYEQYF. The nucleotide sequence reads TGTGCCAGCAGCCAAGATGACGGCTACGAGCAGTACTTC.